This paragraph covers one T cell receptor beta chain sequence. Its antigen is not known. The time point is: patch test 2, 6 weeks after DPC sensitization. Documented treatment: therapeutic diphenylcyclopropenone sensitization with weekly scalp DPC. This entry comes from a study of human T cells and chemical hapten exposure. Study-level background: Upper-back patch tests with 0.01% DPC were read at 6 days. Regarding the study as a whole: Those TCRs sitting above 1 in 1000 frequency stayed the same with DPC sensitization. A positive correlation with patch test score was found for PT1 expanded TCR counts. There were significantly more large CDR3 similarity clusters among expanded TCRs than among controls.

Germline V CDR1 and CDR2: MDHEN, SYDVKM. The ends were cut back, 3 bases at V and 1 base at J, with 7 bases in the middle. This CDR3 is 15 amino acids long. One entry per CDR3 protein results from TCRdb running MiXCR on the RACE reads. In the table there are 110,000 to 150,000 distinct CDR3 sequences, approximately 12% of which are singletons. V is TRBV28 and J is TRBJ2-6, with D perhaps TRBD2 (5 bases). The specimen comprised whole blood, sampled in connection with sensitization to the hapten diphenylcyclopropenone (DPC). This receptor was taken from a woman in her fifties or sixties with alopecia areata. Some clones in this sample may be carry-over from other donors' samples. This chain's CDR3 is CASSLSGSGANVLTF. The CDR3 DNA is TGTGCCAGCAGTTTGTCGGGATCTGGGGCCAACGTCCTGACTTTC.